This TCR beta chain emerged from a study of blood T cell repertoires in COVID-19. This CDR3 comprises 14 residues. V was trimmed by 1 base and J by 7 bases, leaving 13 bases between them. Per germline, CDR1 LNHNV and CDR2 YYDKDF (reference sequence). The table lists this clone with a few counts. The method was immunoSEQ multiplex PCR; TCRdb's version includes in-frame clones alone and lacks a portion of them. The sample comprises roughly 230,000 clones, around 82% of which are singletons, and approximately 8.6% rests with the top ten. The J gene is TRBJ1-2, the V gene TRBV15; weak D call: TRBD1 (5 bases). The sequence was obtained from a man aged 35 to 55 with active or convalescent COVID-19. The sample taken for sequencing was peripheral blood. The CDR3 DNA reads as TGTGCCACCAGCAGAGGGGGCCTCTCGGGTGGCTACACCTTC. It codes for CATSRGGLSGGYTF.